Listed here are 19 T cell receptor beta chains from one sample, sequenced in a study of monozygotic twins with cystic fibrosis. Only in-frame clones appear in the TCRdb table, and some are missing; sequencing was by immunoSEQ multiplex PCR. The sample holds about 35,000 clones; just over 65% are singletons and the top ten take roughly 0.72%. Sequencing was done on a sample of blood. The receptor source for this set is a girl aged 5 to 17 with cystic fibrosis.

The rearrangement uses TRBV9 and TRBJ2-1; 12 nucleotides match TRBD2. The CDR3 extends over 15 amino acids. V trimming: 4 bases; J trimming: 12 bases; junction bases outside the gene matches: 11. Germline V CDR1 and CDR2: SGDLS, YYNGEE. CDR3 loop: CASSHGLAGNRVQFF. CDR3 in DNA: TGTGCCAGCAGCCATGGACTAGCGGGAAACCGGGTGCAGTTCTTC.

The genes are TRBV4-3 and TRBJ1-2, with D perhaps TRBD1 (5 bases). Trimming cost V 4 bases and J 6 bases, with 15 bases left between them. Per the germline V gene, CDR1 is LGHNA and CDR2 is YSLEER. The CDR3 covers 14 residues. CDR3 region: CASSPGTSQDGYTF. CDR3 nucleotides: TGCGCCAGCAGCCCCGGGACTTCTCAGGATGGCTACACCTTC.

The rearrangement joins TRBV7-2 to TRBJ2-5, with D unclear. The CDR3 is made up of 17 amino acids. The V gene's germline CDR1 is SGHTA and CDR2 FQGNSA. The V end lost 1 base, the J end lost 0 bases, and 15 bases lay between the germline ends. The CDR3 DNA reads TGTGCCAGCAGCTTAGGCGCGTCGACATCGTACCAAGAGACCCAGTACTTC. Its protein product is CASSLGASTSYQETQYF.

In this sample, this clone turned up once. The gene calls are TRBV7-9 and TRBJ1-2; weak D call: TRBD1 (6 bases). CDR1 and CDR2 from the germline V gene are SEHNR and FQNEAQ (reference sequence). This CDR3 is 15 amino acids long. Trimming took off 5 bases at V and 4 bases at J, with 17 bases between the two ends. As DNA, the CDR3 is TGTGCCAGCAGCGCAAACCCGGACAGTTTCTATGGCTACACCTTC. Amino acids: CASSANPDSFYGYTF. The complete variable domain, with remaining parts taken from reference TRBV7-9 and TRBJ1-2, reads DTGVSQNPRHKITKRGQNVTFRCDPISEHNRLYWYRQTLGQGPEFLTYFQNEAQLEKSRLLSDRFSAERPKGSFSTLEIQRTEQGDSAMYLCASSANPDSFYGYTFGSGTRLTVV.

This rearrangement joins TRBV4-3 to TRBJ2-1, with a weak D call TRBD2 (6 bases). Per germline, CDR1 LGHNA and CDR2 YSLEER. Trimming stripped 3 bases from V and 2 bases from J, with 14 bases between. This CDR3 spans 16 amino acids. CDR3 sequence reads: CASSQLTSGAYNEQFF. CDR3 coding DNA: TGCGCCAGCAGCCAGTTGACTAGTGGAGCCTACAATGAGCAGTTCTTC.

J is TRBJ1-2 and V is TRBV27, with 12 bases aligning to TRBD1. This CDR3 has 15 amino acids. The V and J ends lost 6 bases and 5 bases, in that order; junction bases with no gene match: 7. The V gene's germline CDR1 is MNHEY and CDR2 SMNVEV (reference sequence). The CDR3 sequence: CASRGDRGLEYGYTF. CDR3 nucleotide sequence: TGTGCCAGCAGAGGGGACAGGGGGCTTGAGTATGGCTACACCTTC.

The chain has TRBV5-3 and TRBJ2-7, with unresolved D. TRBV5-3 qualifies as an ORF whose function is uncertain. The CDR3 has 17 amino acids. V was clipped by 0 bases and J by 2 bases, with 18 bases between them. CDR3 amino acids: CARSLEVRSQVPYEQYV. In DNA form, the CDR3 reads TGTGCCAGAAGCTTGGAAGTGAGGTCACAAGTTCCCTACGAGCAGTACGTC.

J is TRBJ1-4 and V is TRBV23-1, with 7 bases that match TRBD1. TRBV23-1 is placed among ORFs of uncertain function. The junction had 9 bases not matched to a gene; V was cut back by 2 bases and J by 6 bases. CDR3 length: 16 amino acids. This chain's CDR3 is CASSQGVRGKYEKLFF. As DNA, the CDR3 is TGCGCCAGCAGTCAAGGGGTCAGGGGGAAATATGAAAAACTGTTTTTT.

V is TRBV15 and J is TRBJ2-1, with 7 bases fitting TRBD2. Germline assignment: CDR1 LNHNV and CDR2 YYDKDF (reference sequence). Germline trimming cut 1 base from V and 6 bases from J; bases unmatched to any gene: 15. The CDR3 covers 18 residues. DNA for the CDR3: TGTGCCACCAGCAGAGTACCAACTAGCAGTGGGGGGGTCAATGAGCAGTTCTTC. It translates to CATSRVPTSSGGVNEQFF. The full variable domain, rest sourced from reference TRBV15 and TRBJ2-1, is DAMVIQNPRYQVTQFGKPVTLSCSQTLNHNVMYWYQQKSSQAPKLLFHYYDKDFNNEADTPDNFQSRRPNTSFCFLDIRSPGLGDTAMYLCATSRVPTSSGGVNEQFFGPGTRLTVL.

The CDR3 region is CASSLQGQNYGYTF. The CDR3 nucleotides are TGTGCCAGCAGTCTACAGGGGCAAAACTATGGCTACACCTTC. The V call is TRBV28, the J call TRBJ1-2; the match to TRBD1 covers 7 bases. This CDR3 contains 14 residues. Germline V gene sequence: CDR1 MDHEN, CDR2 SYDVKM. V shed 5 bases and J 2 bases; nucleotides not matched to a gene: 5.

The chain is built from TRBV6-1 and TRBJ2-7; TRBD2 aligns across 9 bases. Unmatched junction bases numbered 7, after V lost 7 bases and J lost 3 bases. This CDR3 is built from 14 residues. CDR1 is MNHNS and CDR2 is SASEGT in the germline V gene. CDR3 loop: CASTGLAPLYEQYF. CDR3 bases: TGTGCCAGCACCGGACTAGCGCCACTCTACGAGCAGTACTTC.

The chain has TRBV7-9 and TRBJ2-1, with TRBD2 matching over 11 bases. Trimming removed 2 bases from V and 8 bases from J; junction bases left unmatched: 8. The CDR3 loop spans 16 amino acids. The germline V gene encodes CDR1 SEHNR and CDR2 FQNEAQ (reference sequence). The CDR3 spells CASSLLAGGDNYEQFF. CDR3 coding DNA: TGTGCCAGCAGCTTACTAGCGGGAGGAGATAACTATGAGCAGTTCTTC.

The CDR3: CASSYSALGLDPQYF. CDR3 DNA sequence: TGTGCCAGCAGTTACTCGGCCCTGGGACTAGACCCCCAGTACTTC. The rearrangement uses TRBV6-5 and TRBJ2-5, with 8 nucleotides matching TRBD2. This CDR3 has 15 amino acids. The J segment lost 9 bases and the V segment lost 0 bases, leaving 9 bases of the junction unmatched. Germline CDR1 MNHEY, CDR2 SVGAGI.

This clone showed up just a few times. The CDR3 sequence is CASSQVAAGLQETQYF. CDR3 nucleotide sequence: TGCGCCAGCAGCCAAGTAGCAGCGGGGCTCCAAGAGACCCAGTACTTC. This chain connects TRBV4-3 to TRBJ2-5; 7 positions agree with TRBD2. The CDR3 has 16 amino acids. V lost 1 base to trimming and J lost 1 base; unmatched junction nucleotides: 6. Germline lookup yields CDR1 LGHNA and CDR2 YSLEER.

The chain is built from TRBV5-6 and TRBJ2-3; D possibly matches TRBD1 or TRBD2 (5 bases each). Trimming cost V 6 bases and J 8 bases, with 13 bases left between them. This CDR3 has 12 residues. Per germline, CDR1 SGHDT and CDR2 YYEEEE. CDR3 in amino acids: CASTPGPGTQYF. DNA of the CDR3: TGTGCCAGCACCCCGGGACCCGGTACGCAGTATTTT.

V and J are TRBV19 and TRBJ1-1, with D tentatively TRBD1 (5 bases). CDR1 is LNHDA, CDR2 SQIVND, per germline (reference sequence). This CDR3 region has 14 residues. With 6 bases removed from V and 0 bases from J, the gap between germline ends came to 11 bases. The CDR3 bases are TGTGCCAGTAGAGCGGGGGAATTGAACACTGAAGCTTTCTTT. Translating it yields CASRAGELNTEAFF.

In its sample, this clone was seen a few times. The V call is TRBV4-2, the J call TRBJ2-7; 8 bases fit TRBD1. Germline CDR1 reads LGHNA; CDR2 reads YNFKEQ. The CDR3 extends over 15 amino acids. Trimming at V came to 3 bases and at J to 2 bases, leaving 6 bases not matched to a gene. CDR3 nucleotide sequence: TGTGCCAGCAGCCAGGCAGGGGGCAGCGCCTACGAGCAGTACTTC. Its protein is CASSQAGGSAYEQYF.

This sequence joins TRBV6-6 and TRBJ2-2; possible D gene TRBD1, 6 bases. Trimming cost V 0 bases and J 15 bases, with 17 bases left between them. From germline, CDR1 is MNHNY and CDR2 SVGAGI (reference sequence). The CDR3 consists of 14 residues. This chain's CDR3 is CASSYSIQTGSVFF. CDR3 in DNA: TGTGCCAGCAGTTACTCGATCCAGACAGGCTCGGTGTTTTTT.

This clone turned up a few times. V gene TRBV19 combines with J gene TRBJ2-5, with 8 bases fitting TRBD1. The germline gives CDR1 LNHDA, CDR2 SQIVND (reference sequence). V was clipped by 1 base and J by 4 bases; unmatched bases: 5. This CDR3 has 15 amino acids. CDR3 in DNA: TGTGCCAGTAGTATAGCCAATGGACAGGGAGAGACCCAGTACTTC. This encodes CASSIANGQGETQYF.